This T cell receptor beta chain comes out of a study of neurological immune-mediated disorders. The time point was: longitudinal time-point 2. This clonotype was picked up many times. TCRdb reanalysed the 5' RACE reads using MiXCR and keeps one entry per CDR3 protein. The sample includes about 80,000 distinct CDR3 sequences, 5.8% of them seen just once. The ends lost 5 bases at V and 0 bases at J; junction bases unmatched: 6. Germline assignment: CDR1 KGHDR and CDR2 SFDVKD. The CDR3 covers 17 residues. This chain connects TRBV24-1 to TRBJ2-5; 12 bases are a match to TRBD1. The sequenced sample was PBMCs. The TCR comes from a woman between 55 and 75 years old with multiple sclerosis. The CDR3 sequence is CATSAAGTGGYQETQYF. DNA of the CDR3: TGTGCCACCAGTGCGGCCGGGACAGGGGGCTACCAAGAGACCCAGTACTTC.